The clone carrying this T cell receptor beta chain was recorded a few times. The antigen remains undetermined. This record belongs to a study of blood T cells in healthy people across ages. Study-wide results and limits: Fewer expanded clones and more diversity marked long-lived versus aged donors.

Primers used in a second PCR of about 6 to 12 cycles were a sample-barcoded 5' primer and a J-beta primer mix. TCRdb re-called the 5' RACE reads with MiXCR, one entry per CDR3 protein. Of about 680,000 distinct CDR3 sequences listed, around 48% are singletons. Those donating, healthy Caucasian individuals from Russia, were aged about 6 to 100. CDR3 size: 14 residues. Germline V lookup: CDR1 LGHNA, CDR2 YSLEER. V dropped 4 bases and J dropped 2 bases, with 11 bases sitting between them. The chain has TRBV4-3 and TRBJ1-2; a possible D gene is TRBD1 (5 bases). This clonotype originated in a woman in her fifties or sixties in good health. Sample: blood. CDR3 in amino acids: CASSPLQENYGYTF. DNA of the CDR3: TGCGCCAGCAGCCCCTTACAGGAGAACTATGGCTACACCTTC.